This TCR beta chain comes out of a study of shared clonotypes between healthy human individuals (TCRdb year 2020). Study-wide context: The cohort included three men and a couple of women between 18 and 49 years of age. Between about 0.94 and 8.9 billion PBMCs per donor were obtained by leukapheresis. Libraries were prepared and TCR repertoires were sequenced by different laboratories using diverse techniques, in order to increase sequencing depth and limit assay-specific biases. For each donor, CD4 naive and CD4 memory were each run on three plates, CD8 naive on two plates, and CD8 memory on one plate. Blood TCR repertoires of roughly 5 healthy adults were deeply sequenced to estimate repertoire size and the extent of clonotype sharing between individuals. What the authors observed across the whole study: Only blood was sampled, and tissue TCR repertoires likely differ from those in blood. Sharing across a few donors was observed for roughly 5% of naive CD4, 3% to 4% of naive CD8, about 2.3% of memory CD4, and around 0.4% of memory CD8 clonotypes. The small number of donors limited the genetic and exposure-history diversity represented. Compared with non-shared clonotypes, clonotypes shared by all four sorted-subset donors had higher generation probabilities. Estimated clonotype richness was generally larger for naive than for memory subsets. Rarefaction of sorted-subset datasets indicated incomplete sequencing despite the large sequencing depth. Based on pairwise subsampling, the degree of clonotype sharing among donors was expected to be affected by sequencing depth.

For this clone: The antigen it binds to is not known. Per-nucleotide qualities are absent, and no much larger clonotype sits a single base away.

The germline V gene encodes CDR1 SGHAT and CDR2 FQDESV (reference sequence). Trimmed from V: 6 bases; trimmed from J: 7 bases; junction bases lacking a gene match: 6. CDR3 length: 14 amino acids, cysteine to phenylalanine. The only DNA kept is the CDR3, 42 bases in frame from the first base. Using the deep immunoSEQ assay, TCR CDR3 regions were amplified from genomic DNA by multiplex PCR. Genomic DNA extracted from each cell subset was distributed evenly over all wells of several immunoSEQ 96-well plates, and each plate served as one replicate. Each replicate PCR for sorted subsets received roughly 0.2 ug genomic DNA, equal to about 30,000 T cell genomes. The purified libraries were quantified using a Qubit 3.0 fluorometer, sized with a Bioanalyzer 2100, and then quantified again using the KAPA Library Quantification kit. A separate single-read 150-cycle Illumina NextSeq 550 flow cell was used to sequence each immunoSEQ 96-well plate. In the source study's methods: Because the immunoSEQ output included only junctional sequences and no quality scores, the filtering could not be the same as the filtering used for full-length reads. Sequences were annotated with PyIR, a Python wrapper for IgBLAST v1.9, and V/J genes and CDR3 were assigned using IMGT germline references. Reads with weak V/J assignments (E-value above 1e-6), missing CDR3, stop codons, out-of-frame junctions, or ambiguous translated residues were removed. A V3J clonotype was defined by an identical inferred V gene, J gene, and CDR3 amino acid sequence. Percentage overlap between repertoires was computed as shared unique clonotypes divided by the size of the smaller repertoire. RTK rarefaction, the Chao1 estimator, and Recon v2.1 estimates of unobserved clonotypes were used to assess repertoire richness. Generation probabilities for all TCRbeta clonotypes obtained by the gDNA method from a handful of donors were computed using OLGA. TCRdb obtained this table from immuneACCESS and retained in-frame rearrangements with V and J assigned. These tables miss some clones; where compared with another copy, unresolved V genes account for less than half of the shortfall, and the remainder is unexplained. V, J and clone size were drawn from that table, and D and trimming were deduced from the DNA. Across this sample there are a few million clones, with nearly 97% seen only once. The top ten clones comprise around 0.13% of the sample.

The donors were healthy, HIV-negative adults with no recently reported acute infections or vaccinations. All donors were Caucasian adults living in Nashville, Tennessee, USA. CD4+ T cells were enriched through magnetic negative selection, after which naive cells were positively selected on CD45RA and the remaining negative fraction served as the memory subset. After blood collection by leukapheresis, PBMCs were isolated using Ficoll-Histopaque density gradient centrifugation and then cryopreserved in the vapor phase of liquid nitrogen. Analytical flow cytometry was used to check the purity and quantity of each magnetically sorted T cell population. Genomic DNA was isolated from each sorted fraction and quantified by UV absorbance on a Nanodrop 2000c.

Material for sequencing was naive CD4+ T cells sorted from blood. The cell subset or site label of this sample denotes: CD45RA+ positively selected. The chain is encoded by TRBV11-1 joined to TRBJ1-6; TRBD1 fits 7 bases in the junction. This receptor was taken from a young man in good health. The CDR3 reads CASSSGTVNSPLHF. The nucleotides are TGTGCCAGCAGTTCCGGGACAGTAAATTCACCCCTCCACTTT.